This T cell receptor beta chain was sequenced during a study of read filtering for tumor transcriptome and immune sequencing. Study overall: After DNase treatment, RNA was made into whole-transcriptome libraries. IR-seq gave about 3.5 to 11 million TCR reads per sample; RNA-seq gave about 75 to 1,400.

This library used roughly 400 ng RNA and molecular barcoded adaptors spanning alpha/delta and beta/gamma chains. TCRdb itself ran the reads through MiXCR, one entry per CDR3 protein. The sample includes about 35,000 distinct CDR3 sequences, 14% of them seen just once. This clonotype has just a few counts. A much larger clone lies one base from this, so it may be a read error. The sequencing input was a population of CD138-negative cells sorted from bone marrow. This TCR derives from a donor over 35 with multiple myeloma.

CDR3 in DNA: TGTGCCAGCCCGTACTCCTACGAGCAGTACTTC. Its translation: CASPYSYEQYF. The chain recombines TRBV7-9 with TRBJ2-7; D not certain. V was trimmed by 8 bases and J by 0 bases, leaving 5 bases between them. The CDR3 spans 11 residues. CDR1 is SEHNR and CDR2 is FQNEAQ in the germline V gene (reference sequence).